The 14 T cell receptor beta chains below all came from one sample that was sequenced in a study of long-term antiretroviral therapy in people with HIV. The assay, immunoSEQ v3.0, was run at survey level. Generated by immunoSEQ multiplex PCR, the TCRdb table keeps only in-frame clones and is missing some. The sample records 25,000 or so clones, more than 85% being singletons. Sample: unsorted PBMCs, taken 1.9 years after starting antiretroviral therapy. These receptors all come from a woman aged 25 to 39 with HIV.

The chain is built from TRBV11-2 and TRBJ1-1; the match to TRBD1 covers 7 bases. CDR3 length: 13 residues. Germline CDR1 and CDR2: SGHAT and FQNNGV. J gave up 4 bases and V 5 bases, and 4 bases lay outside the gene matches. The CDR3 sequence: CASSPDRFTEAFF. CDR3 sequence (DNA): TGTGCCAGCAGCCCGGACAGGTTCACTGAAGCTTTCTTT.

The DNA of the CDR3 is TGTGTATTACAGGGGCAAGATACGCAGTATTTT. This codes for CVLQGQDTQYF. This chain links TRBV5-4 with TRBJ2-3; 7 bases agree with TRBD1. Germline CDR1 is SGHNT and CDR2 is YYREEE (reference sequence). CDR3 length: 11 amino acids.

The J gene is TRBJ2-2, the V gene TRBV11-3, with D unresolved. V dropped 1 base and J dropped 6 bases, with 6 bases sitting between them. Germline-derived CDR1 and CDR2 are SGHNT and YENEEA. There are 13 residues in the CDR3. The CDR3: CASSLVRAGELFF. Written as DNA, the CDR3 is TGTGCCAGCAGCTTAGTACGGGCCGGGGAGCTGTTTTTT.

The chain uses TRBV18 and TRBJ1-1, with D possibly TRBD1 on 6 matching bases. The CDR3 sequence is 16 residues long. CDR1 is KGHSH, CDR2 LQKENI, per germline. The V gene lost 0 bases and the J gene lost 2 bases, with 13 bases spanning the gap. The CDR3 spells CASSPPQGGVNTEAFF. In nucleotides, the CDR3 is TGTGCCAGCTCACCACCACAGGGTGGAGTCAACACTGAAGCTTTCTTT.

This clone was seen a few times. Written as DNA, the CDR3 is TGTGCCAGCGGGGGGCGGCACACATTCCAGCATTTT. As protein: CASGGRHTFQHF. V usage is TRBV2 and J usage is TRBJ1-5; a possible D gene is TRBD1 (6 bases). Germline CDR1 is SNHLY and CDR2 is FYNNEI. This CDR3 contains 12 residues. Trimming took off 8 bases at V and 12 bases at J, with 17 bases between the two ends. The full variable domain, in which reference TRBV2 and TRBJ1-5 provide the parts outside the CDR3, is EPEVTQTPSHQVTQMGQEVILRCVPISNHLYFYWYRQILGQKVEFLVSFYNNEISEKSEIFDDQFSVERPDGSNFTLKIRSTKLEDSAMYFCASGGRHTFQHFGDGTRLSIL.

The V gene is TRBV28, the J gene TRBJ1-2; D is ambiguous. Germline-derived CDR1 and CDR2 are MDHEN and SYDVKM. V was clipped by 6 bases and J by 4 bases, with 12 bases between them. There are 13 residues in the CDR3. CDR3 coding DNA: TGTGCCAGCAGGGCACAGCCGGTCTATGGCTACACCTTC. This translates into CASRAQPVYGYTF.

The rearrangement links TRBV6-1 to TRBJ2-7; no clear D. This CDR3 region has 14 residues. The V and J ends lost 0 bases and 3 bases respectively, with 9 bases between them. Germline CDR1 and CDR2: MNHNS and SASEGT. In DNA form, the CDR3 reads TGTGCCAGCAGTGAAGCCCTACCGAACTACGAGCAGTACGTC. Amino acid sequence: CASSEALPNYEQYV.

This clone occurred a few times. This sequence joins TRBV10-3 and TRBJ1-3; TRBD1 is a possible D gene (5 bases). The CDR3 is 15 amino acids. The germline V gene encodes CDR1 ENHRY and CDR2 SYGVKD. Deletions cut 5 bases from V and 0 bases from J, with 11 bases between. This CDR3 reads CAISSQASSGNTIYF. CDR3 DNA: TGTGCCATCAGTTCACAGGCTAGCTCTGGAAACACCATATATTTT.

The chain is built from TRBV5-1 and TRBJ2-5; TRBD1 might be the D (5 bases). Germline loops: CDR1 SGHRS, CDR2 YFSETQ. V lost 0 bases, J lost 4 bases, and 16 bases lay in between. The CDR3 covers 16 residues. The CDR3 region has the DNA TGCGCCAGCAGCTTGGCCGGTTCAGGGAACGGAGAGACCCAGTACTTC. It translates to CASSLAGSGNGETQYF.

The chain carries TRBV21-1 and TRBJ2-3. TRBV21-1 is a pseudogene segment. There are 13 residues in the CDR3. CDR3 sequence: CASSKVGGDTQYF. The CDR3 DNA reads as TGTGCCAGCAGCAAAGTTGGGGGAGATACGCAGTATTTT.

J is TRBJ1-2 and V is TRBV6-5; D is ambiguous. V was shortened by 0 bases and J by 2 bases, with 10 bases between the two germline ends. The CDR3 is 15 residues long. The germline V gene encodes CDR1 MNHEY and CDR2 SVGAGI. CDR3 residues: CASSYSSRVNYGYTF. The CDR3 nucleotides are TGTGCCAGCAGTTACTCGTCGAGGGTAAACTATGGCTACACCTTC.

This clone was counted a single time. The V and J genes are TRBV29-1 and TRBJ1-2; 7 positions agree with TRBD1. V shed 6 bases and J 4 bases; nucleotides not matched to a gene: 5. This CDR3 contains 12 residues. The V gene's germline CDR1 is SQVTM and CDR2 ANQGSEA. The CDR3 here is CSVNRGGYGYTF. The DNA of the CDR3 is TGCAGCGTAAACAGGGGAGGCTATGGCTACACCTTC.

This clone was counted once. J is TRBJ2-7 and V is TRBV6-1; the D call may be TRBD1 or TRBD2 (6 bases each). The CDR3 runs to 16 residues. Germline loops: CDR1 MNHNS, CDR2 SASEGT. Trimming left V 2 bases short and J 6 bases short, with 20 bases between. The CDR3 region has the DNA TGTGCCAGCAGTGAAATCCGGGGGCGCGTCGCAAGCGAGCAGTACGTC. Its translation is CASSEIRGRVASEQYV.

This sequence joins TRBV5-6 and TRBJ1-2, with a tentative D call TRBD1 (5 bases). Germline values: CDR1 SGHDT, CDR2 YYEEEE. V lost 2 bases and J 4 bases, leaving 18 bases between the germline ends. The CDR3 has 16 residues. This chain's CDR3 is CASSLGSQPGLYGYTF. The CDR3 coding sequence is TGTGCCAGCAGCTTAGGTTCGCAGCCAGGGCTCTATGGCTACACCTTC.